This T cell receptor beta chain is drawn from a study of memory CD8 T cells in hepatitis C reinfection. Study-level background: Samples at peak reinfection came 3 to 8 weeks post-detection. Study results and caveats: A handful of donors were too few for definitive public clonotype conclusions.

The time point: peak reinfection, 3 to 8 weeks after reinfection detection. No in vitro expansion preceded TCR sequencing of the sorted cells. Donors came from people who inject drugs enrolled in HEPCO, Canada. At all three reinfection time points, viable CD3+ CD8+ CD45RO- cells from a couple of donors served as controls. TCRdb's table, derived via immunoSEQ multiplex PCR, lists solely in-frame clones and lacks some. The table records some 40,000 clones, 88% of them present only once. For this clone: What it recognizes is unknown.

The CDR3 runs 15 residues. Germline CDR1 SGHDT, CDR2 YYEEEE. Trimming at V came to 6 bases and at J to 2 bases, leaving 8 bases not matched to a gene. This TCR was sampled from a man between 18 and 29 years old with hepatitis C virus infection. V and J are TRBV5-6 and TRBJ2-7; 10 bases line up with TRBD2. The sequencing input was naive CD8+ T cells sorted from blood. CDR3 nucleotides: TGTGCCAGCACCCCGGGACTAGCGAAAACCTACGAGCAGTACTTC. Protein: CASTPGLAKTYEQYF.